The clone carrying this T cell receptor beta chain is a singleton in its sample. The data were obtained in a study of cytomegalovirus exposure and HLA in healthy donors. PCR used 60 Vbeta primers and 13 Jbeta primers. Source study methods: A follow-up analysis tallied tens of millions of unique TCR beta chains, 9 million to 11 million shared. Clones were read by immunoSEQ multiplex PCR, and TCRdb kept only the in-frame ones, dropping some. V and J calls and clone size are copied from that table; D and trimming were computed from the DNA. The sample holds roughly 120,000 clones; around 70% are singletons and the top ten take around 4.8%. The TCR sequence derives from a young man in good health and CMV-seropositive. Sequenced material: PBMCs.

The CDR3, as DNA: TGTGCCAGCAGCCAAGACTACAGATCTAATGAAAAACTGTTTTTT. This sequence encodes CASSQDYRSNEKLFF. The V and J genes are TRBV4-2 and TRBJ1-4; D remains ambiguous. Germline V gives CDR1 LGHNA, CDR2 YNFKEQ. V was shortened by 0 bases and J by 3 bases, with 8 bases between the two germline ends. The CDR3 runs 15 residues.